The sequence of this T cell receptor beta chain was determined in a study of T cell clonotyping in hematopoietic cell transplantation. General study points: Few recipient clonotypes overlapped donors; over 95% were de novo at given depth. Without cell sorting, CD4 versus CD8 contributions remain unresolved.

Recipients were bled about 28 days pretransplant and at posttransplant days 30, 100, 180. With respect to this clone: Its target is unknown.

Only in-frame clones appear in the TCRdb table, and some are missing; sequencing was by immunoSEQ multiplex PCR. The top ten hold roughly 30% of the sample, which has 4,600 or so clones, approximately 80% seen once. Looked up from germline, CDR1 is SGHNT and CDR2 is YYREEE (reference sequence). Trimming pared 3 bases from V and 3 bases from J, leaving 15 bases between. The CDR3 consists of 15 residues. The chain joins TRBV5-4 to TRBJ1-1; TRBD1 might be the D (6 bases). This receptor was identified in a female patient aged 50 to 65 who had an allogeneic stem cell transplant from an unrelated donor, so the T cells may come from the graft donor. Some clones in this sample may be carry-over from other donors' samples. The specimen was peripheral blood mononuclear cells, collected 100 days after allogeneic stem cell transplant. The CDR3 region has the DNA TGTGCCAGCAGCTACCCGGACAGATGGGACACTGAAGCTTTCTTT. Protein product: CASSYPDRWDTEAFF.